The clone carrying this TCR beta chain was counted many times. The CDR3 has 14 residues. The germline gives CDR1 GTSNPN, CDR2 SVGIG (reference sequence). V lost 3 bases, J lost 2 bases, and 4 bases stayed unmatched. This specimen comes from a study of beta chain features in type 1 diabetes. Every bit of the isolated RNA underwent reverse transcription, so sequencing read expressed TCRB transcripts. Repertoires were generated with immunoSEQ multiplex PCR, while TCRdb's copy carries only in-frame clones and drops some. Altogether under 400,000 clones are present, less than 15% being singletons, with the ten largest covering around 7%.

This clonotype was obtained from a man younger than 40 in good health. The sample comprised central memory CD4+ T cells from blood. The gene calls are TRBV30 and TRBJ1-5; 7 nucleotides match TRBD1. CDR3 in amino acids: CAWSGTARNQPQHF. In DNA form, the CDR3 reads TGTGCCTGGAGCGGGACAGCTCGCAATCAGCCCCAGCATTTT.